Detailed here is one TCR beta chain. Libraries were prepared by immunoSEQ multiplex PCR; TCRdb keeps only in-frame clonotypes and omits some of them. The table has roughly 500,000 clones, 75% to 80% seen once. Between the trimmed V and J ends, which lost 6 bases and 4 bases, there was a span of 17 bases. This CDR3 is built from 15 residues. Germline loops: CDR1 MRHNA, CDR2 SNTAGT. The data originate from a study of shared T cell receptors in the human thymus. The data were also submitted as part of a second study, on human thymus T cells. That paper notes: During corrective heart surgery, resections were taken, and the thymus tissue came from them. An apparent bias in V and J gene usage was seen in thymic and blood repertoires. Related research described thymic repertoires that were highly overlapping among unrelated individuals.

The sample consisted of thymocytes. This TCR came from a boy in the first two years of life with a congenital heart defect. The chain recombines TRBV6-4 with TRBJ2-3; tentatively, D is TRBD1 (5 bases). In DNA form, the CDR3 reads TGTGCCAGCAGCCCCCTGGGGCAGGTCCCAGATACGCAGTATTTT. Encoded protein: CASSPLGQVPDTQYF.